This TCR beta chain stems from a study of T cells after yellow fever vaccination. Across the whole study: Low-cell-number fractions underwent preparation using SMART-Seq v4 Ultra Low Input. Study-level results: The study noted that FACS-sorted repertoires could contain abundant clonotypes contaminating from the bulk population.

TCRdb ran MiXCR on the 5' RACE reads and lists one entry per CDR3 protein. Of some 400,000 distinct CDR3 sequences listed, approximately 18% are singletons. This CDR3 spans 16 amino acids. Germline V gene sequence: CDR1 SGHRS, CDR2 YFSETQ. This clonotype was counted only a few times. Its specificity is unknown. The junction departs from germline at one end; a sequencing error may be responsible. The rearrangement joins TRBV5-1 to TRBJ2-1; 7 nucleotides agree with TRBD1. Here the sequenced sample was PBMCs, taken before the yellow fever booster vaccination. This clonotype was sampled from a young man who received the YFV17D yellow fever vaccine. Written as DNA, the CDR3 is TGCGCCAGCAGTTTGGGAGTTTGGACAGGTGGCAATGAGCAGTTCTTC. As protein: CASSLGVWTGGNEQFF.